This TCR beta chain was identified during a study of metastatic and nonmetastatic thyroid tumors. Study in general: Repertoires were compared across blood and tumor or nodule tissue from malignant and benign thyroid patients.

Study-wide results and caveats: Compared with benign nodules, malignant thyroid tumors were reported to have significantly higher TCR beta diversity in both blood and tumor.

Trimming cost V 4 bases and J 10 bases; bases outside gene matches: 5. Germline V gene sequence: CDR1 LGHNA, CDR2 YNFKEQ. The CDR3 covers 15 residues. Turning to this clone: As yet, its antigen is unknown.

Nobody among the patients had been given any treatment before thyroid surgery. As handled by the study authors: The study's classifier, a distant-metastasis tool for papillary thyroid cancer, was built using CDR3 differences across clinicopathological groups. TCRdb reprocessed the PCR reads using MiXCR. In this record, the V and J calls reflect TCRdb's handling and not the investigators' own analysis. The data contain about 3,300 clones, 26% of them seen just once; the ten biggest clones take up roughly 15%. Sequenced input: tumor tissue. The source is a female donor with papillary thyroid cancer or a benign thyroid nodule (not recorded which). Some clones in this sample may be carry-over from other donors' samples. The chain links TRBV4-2 to TRBJ2-1; TRBD2 aligns across 15 bases. The CDR3 protein is CASSPGLAGGPEQFF. In DNA form, the CDR3 reads TGTGCCAGCAGCCCCGGACTAGCGGGGGGGCCGGAGCAGTTCTTC.